These T cell receptor beta chains were read from a single sample in a study of shared clonotypes between healthy human individuals. Method: immunoSEQ multiplex PCR; TCRdb's copy keeps in-frame clones and lacks some. This sample has more than 1,200,000 clones, with approximately 98.5% found just once. Sequencing used naive CD4+ T cells sorted from blood. The source is a man under 40 in good health. Both conserved end residues are part of each CDR3. The D gene is left open where the match is weak. Size tells how often a clone was seen (once, few, many) or the class of an expanded clone, and some rows leave it out.

CDR3 length | J gene | clone size | D gene | V gene | CDR3 DNA | CDR3 protein
12 | TRBJ2-1 | NA | TRBD1 | TRBV5-1 | TGCGCCAGTTACAGGGGGACCCATGAGCAGTTCTTC | CASYRGTHEQFF
12 | TRBJ2-5 | NA | NA | TRBV2 | TGTGCCAGCACCTTAGGGATCGAGACCCAGTACTTC | CASTLGIETQYF
16 | TRBJ2-3 | NA | NA | TRBV10-1 | TGCGCCAGCAGTGACTTGGACCGACCTTACACAGATACGCAGTATTTT | CASSDLDRPYTDTQYF
13 | TRBJ2-5 | NA | TRBD2 | TRBV29-1 | TGCAGCGTTGGGGGTACGGGAGGTGAGACCCAGTACTTC | CSVGGTGGETQYF
15 | TRBJ2-2 | NA | TRBD2 | TRBV18 | TGTGCCAGCTCACTACTAGCGGGAGACACCGGGGAGCTGTTTTTT | CASSLLAGDTGELFF
14 | TRBJ2-7 | NA | TRBD1 | TRBV5-5 | TGTGCCAGCAGCCCGACAGGGTCTTCCTACGAGCAGTACTTC | CASSPTGSSYEQYF
15 | TRBJ2-5 | NA | TRBD2 | TRBV5-5 | TGTGCCAGCAGGCGTCTAGCGGGTAGACAAGAGACCCAGTACTTC | CASRRLAGRQETQYF
15 | TRBJ1-1 | NA | NA | TRBV29-1 | TGCAGCGTGGGATATGGTGGCCGGCGTAACTCTGAAGCTTTCTTT | CSVGYGGRRNSEAFF
13 | TRBJ2-7 | NA | TRBD1 | TRBV28 | TGTGCCAGCAGGACACAGGGGCAATACGAGCAGTACTTC | CASRTQGQYEQYF
12 | TRBJ2-3 | NA | NA | TRBV29-1 | TGCAGCGTTTTAGGGGGCACAGATACGCAGTATTTT | CSVLGGTDTQYF
16 | TRBJ2-5 | NA | NA | TRBV7-8 | TGTGCCAGCAGGATTAGTACTCCCGGGATCCAAGAGACCCAGTACTTC | CASRISTPGIQETQYF
16 | TRBJ2-7 | NA | NA | TRBV11-3 | TGTGCCAGCAGCTTAGTCACGAGGGTCCTCCTCTACGAGCAGTACTTC | CASSLVTRVLLYEQYF
14 | TRBJ2-4 | NA | NA | TRBV5-1 | TGCGCCAGCAGCTTGTGGGGCTCTAGTGACATTCAGTACTTC | CASSLWGSSDIQYF
13 | TRBJ1-1 | NA | NA | TRBV29-1 | TGCAGCGCGATAAGGGGAGGGAACACTGAAGCTTTCTTT | CSAIRGGNTEAFF
17 | TRBJ1-1 | NA | NA | TRBV12-5 | TGTGCTAGTGGTTTGGTACTGGGGCAGAGTATGAACACTGAAGCTTTCTTT | CASGLVLGQSMNTEAFF
14 | TRBJ1-2 | NA | NA | TRBV5-1 | TGCGCCAGCAGCTTTCCCAGGGAAGGCTATGGCTACACCTTC | CASSFPREGYGYTF
14 | TRBJ2-7 | NA | NA | TRBV10-3 | TGTGCCATCAGAATCAGGGATGGGGCCGTCGAGCAGTACTTC | CAIRIRDGAVEQYF
11 | TRBJ1-3 | NA | NA | TRBV18 | TGTGCCAGCTCTCAAGGAAACACCATATATTTT | CASSQGNTIYF
20 | TRBJ2-1 | NA | NA | TRBV7-8 | TGTGCCAGCAGCTTAGTATTTCGCGGGGCTAGCGAGAGCTCCTACAATGAGCAGTTCTTC | CASSLVFRGASESSYNEQFF
13 | TRBJ1-1 | NA | NA | TRBV11-2 | TGTGCCAGCAGCATATCCGGGCTCACCAAAGCTTTCTTT | CASSISGLTKAFF
15 | TRBJ2-1 | NA | TRBD2 | TRBV18 | TGTGCCAGCTCACCCTGGGGACTAGCGGACAATGAGCAGTTCTTC | CASSPWGLADNEQFF
15 | TRBJ1-4 | NA | NA | TRBV5-1 | TGCGCCAGCAGCTTGCTTAGTTCTGCTAATGAAAAACTGTTTTTT | CASSLLSSANEKLFF
13 | TRBJ1-6 | NA | NA | TRBV7-9 | TGTGCCAGCAGCTTAGGCAGCAATTCACCCCTCCACTTT | CASSLGSNSPLHF
15 | TRBJ1-4 | NA | NA | TRBV25-1 | TGTGCCAGCAGTTACACAGGGAGGGGGGGCGAAAAACTGTTTTTT | CASSYTGRGGEKLFF
14 | TRBJ1-5 | NA | TRBD1 | TRBV5-1 | TGCGCCAGCAGCCCCGGGACAGGGAGAGAGCCCCAGCATTTT | CASSPGTGREPQHF
15 | TRBJ1-5 | NA | NA | TRBV6-6 | TGTGCCAGCAGTTTACTACAGGGTCGAGGACAGCCCCAGCATTTT | CASSLLQGRGQPQHF
13 | TRBJ2-7 | NA | NA | TRBV29-1 | TGCAGCGTTGGAGGGCTCCTCCTTTACGAGCAGTACTTC | CSVGGLLLYEQYF
20 | TRBJ2-5 | NA | TRBD2 | TRBV15 | TGTGCCACCAGCAGAGATATTAGGAGGACTAGCGGGAGGGCCCAAGAGACCCAGTACTTC | CATSRDIRRTSGRAQETQYF
16 | TRBJ1-3 | NA | NA | TRBV7-6 | TGTGCCAGCAGCCCCGGACTAGGCTTCTCTGGAAACACCATATATTTT | CASSPGLGFSGNTIYF
15 | TRBJ2-7 | NA | TRBD1 | TRBV7-2 | TGTGCCAGCAGCTTAGTCGGACAGGGGTTCTACGAGCAGTACTTC | CASSLVGQGFYEQYF
11 | TRBJ2-7 | NA | NA | TRBV5-1 | TGCGCCAGCAGCACCGCCTACGAGCAGTACTTC | CASSTAYEQYF
11 | TRBJ2-7 | NA | NA | TRBV29-1 | TGCAGCGTTGCAGGGTCCTACGAGCAGTACTTC | CSVAGSYEQYF
15 | TRBJ2-7 | NA | TRBD2 | TRBV7-9 | TGTGCCAGCAGAGCCCTCGCGGGAGTGGTCTACGAGCAGTACTTC | CASRALAGVVYEQYF
18 | TRBJ2-7 | NA | NA | TRBV5-1 | TGCGCCAGCAGCTTGCGTTCCAGGACGTCGATAACTTCCTACGAGCAGTACTTC | CASSLRSRTSITSYEQYF
15 | TRBJ1-3 | NA | NA | TRBV30 | TGTGCCTGGAGTTCGGCTATGAAATCTGGAAACACCATATATTTT | CAWSSAMKSGNTIYF
16 | TRBJ2-7 | NA | TRBD2 | TRBV2 | TGTGCCAGCAGTTACGAAGCGGGAGGGCCGACCTACGAGCAGTACTTC | CASSYEAGGPTYEQYF
12 | TRBJ2-7 | NA | NA | TRBV21-1 | TGTGCCAGCTCATCCCCCCTTTACGAGCAGTACTTC | CASSSPLYEQYF
18 | TRBJ2-5 | NA | TRBD2 | TRBV6-4 | TGTGCCACCCATTGGGAGATACGACTAGCGGGAGAGCAAGAGACCCAGTACTTC | CATHWEIRLAGEQETQYF
13 | TRBJ2-2 | NA | NA | TRBV9 | TGTGCCAGCAGCGTAGAGTTCACCGGGGAGCTGTTTTTT | CASSVEFTGELFF
11 | TRBJ1-1 | NA | NA | TRBV7-3 | TGTGCCAGCAGCTTCCTTACTGAAGCTTTCTTT | CASSFLTEAFF
16 | TRBJ2-7 | NA | TRBD2 | TRBV5-1 | TGCGCCAGCAGCAGGGGCGGGCGGGAGAGGGAATACGAGCAGTACTTC | CASSRGGREREYEQYF
18 | TRBJ2-1 | NA | TRBD2 | TRBV11-2 | TGTGCCAGCAGCTTAGAAGTTCGTGGACTAGCGGGAGAAAGTGAGCAGTTCTTC | CASSLEVRGLAGESEQFF
17 | TRBJ2-5 | NA | TRBD2 | TRBV19 | TGTGCCAGTAGTACACAATTGACTAGCGGGAGCATGGAGACCCAGTACTTC | CASSTQLTSGSMETQYF
13 | TRBJ2-7 | NA | NA | TRBV28 | TGTGCCAGCAGCTCTTGGAGATCCCGGGAGCAGTACTTC | CASSSWRSREQYF
15 | TRBJ1-2 | NA | TRBD1 | TRBV15 | TGTGCCACCAGCAGAGAAACAGGGGTTAGCTATGGCTACACCTTC | CATSRETGVSYGYTF
15 | TRBJ2-2 | NA | NA | TRBV12-1 | TGTGCCAGCAGCCCCAGGGGGGTAGGCACCGGGGAGCTGTTTTTT | CASSPRGVGTGELFF
18 | TRBJ2-6 | once | NA | TRBV7-8 | TGTGCCAGCACCCTTAACGGGTTAAGTCCCGCTGGGGCCAACGTCCTGACTTTC | CASTLNGLSPAGANVLTF
13 | TRBJ2-7 | NA | NA | TRBV29-1 | TGCAGCGCCGCCCCAGGCTTAAGCTACGAGCAGTACTTC | CSAAPGLSYEQYF
15 | TRBJ2-7 | NA | TRBD1 | TRBV15 | TGTGCCACCAGACTAACCGGGACAGGGTACTACGAGCAGTACTTC | CATRLTGTGYYEQYF
14 | TRBJ2-7 | NA | TRBD1 | TRBV7-3 | TGTGCCAGCAGCTTAGGCGACAGGGACTACGAGCAGTACTTC | CASSLGDRDYEQYF
15 | TRBJ2-7 | NA | NA | TRBV18 | TGTGCCAGCTCGCCTACAACAGGGGGGGACTACGAGCAGTACTTC | CASSPTTGGDYEQYF
15 | TRBJ2-7 | once | NA | TRBV19 | TGTGCCAGTAGTACGCGAGGGACAAAGCCATACGAGCAGTACTTC | CASSTRGTKPYEQYF
13 | TRBJ2-7 | NA | TRBD2 | TRBV2 | TGTGCCAGCAGCCCAGCGGGATCCTACGAGCAGTACTTC | CASSPAGSYEQYF
15 | TRBJ1-5 | few | TRBD1 | TRBV7-9 | TGTGCCAGCAGCTTAGGGGACAGGGGCAATCAGCCCCAGCATTTT | CASSLGDRGNQPQHF
17 | TRBJ1-3 | NA | TRBD1 | TRBV7-2 | TGTGCCAGCAGCCCCCGACAGGGGAGCTTCGCTGGAAACACCATATATTTT | CASSPRQGSFAGNTIYF
18 | TRBJ2-2 | NA | NA | TRBV18 | TGTGCCAGCTCACCCACAATCGGTAGGGTTGAGAACACCGGGGAGCTGTTTTTT | CASSPTIGRVENTGELFF